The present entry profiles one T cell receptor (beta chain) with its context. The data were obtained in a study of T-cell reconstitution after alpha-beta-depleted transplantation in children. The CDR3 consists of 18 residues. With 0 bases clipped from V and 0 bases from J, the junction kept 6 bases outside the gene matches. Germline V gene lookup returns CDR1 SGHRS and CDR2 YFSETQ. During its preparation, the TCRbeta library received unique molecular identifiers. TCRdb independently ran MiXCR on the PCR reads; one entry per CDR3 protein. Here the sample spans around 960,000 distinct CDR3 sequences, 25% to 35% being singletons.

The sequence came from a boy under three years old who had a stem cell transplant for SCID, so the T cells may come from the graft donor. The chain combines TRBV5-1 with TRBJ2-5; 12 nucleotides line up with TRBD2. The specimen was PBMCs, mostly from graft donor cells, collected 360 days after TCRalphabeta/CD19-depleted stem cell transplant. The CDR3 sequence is CASSLGLAGESYQETQYF. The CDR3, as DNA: TGCGCCAGCAGCTTGGGACTAGCGGGGGAGTCCTACCAAGAGACCCAGTACTTC.